Listed below are T cell receptor beta chains from one sample, sequenced in a study of T cell responses to AZD1222 COVID-19 vaccine. Libraries were prepared by immunoSEQ multiplex PCR; TCRdb keeps only in-frame clonotypes and omits some of them. Of some 130,000 clones listed, 88% were seen once; the top ten hold about 7.9%. The sequenced sample was peripheral blood, obtained on day 0 of AZD1222 vaccination. These receptor sequences come from an adult in good health. Each CDR3 is given with its conserved first and last residue. The D gene is left open where the match is weak. A row's size may be missing; if present it is once, few, many or a size class.

D gene,clone size,J gene,V gene,CDR3 protein,CDR3 DNA
TRBD2,few,TRBJ2-7,TRBV20-1,CSASTGLAGVGQYF,TGCAGTGCTAGTACTGGACTAGCGGGAGTAGGGCAGTACTTC
-,-,TRBJ1-4,TRBV11-1,CASSAGTDNEKLFF,TGTGCCAGCAGCGCCGGGACGGATAATGAAAAACTGTTTTTT
-,-,TRBJ2-1,TRBV4-1,CASSQEGQASYNEQFF,TGCGCCAGCAGCCAAGAGGGACAAGCATCCTACAATGAGCAGTTCTTC
TRBD1,-,TRBJ1-1,TRBV6-1,CASSERDRGLAEAFF,TGTGCCAGCAGTGAAAGGGACAGGGGGTTGGCTGAAGCTTTCTTT
-,-,TRBJ2-2,TRBV27,CASTRAWNTGELFF,TGTGCCAGCACAAGAGCTTGGAACACCGGGGAGCTGTTTTTT
-,-,TRBJ2-2,TRBV7-3,CASSPGHGTGELFF,TGTGCCAGCAGTCCGGGACACGGCACCGGGGAGCTGTTTTTT
-,-,TRBJ1-1,TRBV7-9,CASSLLSGTGGTEAFF,TGTGCCAGCAGCTTACTCTCCGGGACTGGAGGCACTGAAGCTTTCTTT
-,-,TRBJ1-2,TRBV6-1,CASSDTGNYGYTF,TGTGCCAGCAGTGACACAGGGAACTATGGCTACACCTTC
TRBD1,-,TRBJ1-5,TRBV6-2/TRBV6-3,CASSYGAGTANQPQHF,TGTGCCAGCAGTTACGGCGCGGGGACAGCAAATCAGCCCCAGCATTTT
-,-,TRBJ2-4,TRBV29-1,CSVAGGSLQNIQYF,TGCAGCGTTGCTGGGGGCAGTCTCCAAAACATTCAGTACTTC
TRBD1,-,TRBJ2-3,TRBV28,CASSLTGIRTDTQYF,TGTGCCAGCAGTTTGACAGGGATAAGGACAGATACGCAGTATTTT
-,-,TRBJ2-1,TRBV11-3,CASSAYSGDSYNEQFF,TGTGCCAGCAGCGCCTACTCGGGAGACTCCTACAATGAGCAGTTCTTC
TRBD1,-,TRBJ1-1,TRBV28,CASSVRGQGNTEAFF,TGTGCCAGCAGCGTCCGAGGACAGGGGAACACTGAAGCTTTCTTT
TRBD2,-,TRBJ2-7,TRBV19,CASSYAGTSGASSYEQYF,TGTGCCAGTAGTTACGCCGGGACTAGCGGGGCGAGCTCCTACGAGCAGTACTTC
-,once,TRBJ1-1,TRBV14,CASSQGMNTEAFF,TGTGCCAGCAGCCAAGGGATGAACACTGAAGCTTTCTTT
-,-,TRBJ2-5,TRBV6-5,CASSEELGGKETQYF,TGTGCCAGCAGCGAGGAGCTGGGGGGTAAAGAGACCCAGTACTTC
-,-,TRBJ1-5,TRBV12-5,CASSKQINQPQHF,TGTGCTAGTAGTAAACAAATCAATCAGCCCCAGCATTTT